This TCR beta chain appears in the sequencing data of a study of T cell clones after liver transplantation. The CDR3 contains 12 residues. V dropped 7 bases and J dropped 1 base, with 8 bases sitting between them. In germline, CDR1 is SGHRS, CDR2 YFSETQ. Using immunoSEQ multiplex PCR, the repertoire was profiled, and TCRdb retains in-frame clones only, with some absent. The data show around 97,000 clones, about 88% seen once. The source of this sequence is a human patient who received a liver transplant. The graft donor may have contributed some T cells. The input for sequencing was CD4+ T cells from blood, taken around 48 months after liver transplant. The rearrangement joins TRBV5-1 to TRBJ2-5; D possibly corresponds to TRBD2 (6 bases). CDR3 nucleotide sequence: TGCGCCAGCGCGGAGGGCCAAGAGACCCAGTACTTC. Translated, it gives CASAEGQETQYF.